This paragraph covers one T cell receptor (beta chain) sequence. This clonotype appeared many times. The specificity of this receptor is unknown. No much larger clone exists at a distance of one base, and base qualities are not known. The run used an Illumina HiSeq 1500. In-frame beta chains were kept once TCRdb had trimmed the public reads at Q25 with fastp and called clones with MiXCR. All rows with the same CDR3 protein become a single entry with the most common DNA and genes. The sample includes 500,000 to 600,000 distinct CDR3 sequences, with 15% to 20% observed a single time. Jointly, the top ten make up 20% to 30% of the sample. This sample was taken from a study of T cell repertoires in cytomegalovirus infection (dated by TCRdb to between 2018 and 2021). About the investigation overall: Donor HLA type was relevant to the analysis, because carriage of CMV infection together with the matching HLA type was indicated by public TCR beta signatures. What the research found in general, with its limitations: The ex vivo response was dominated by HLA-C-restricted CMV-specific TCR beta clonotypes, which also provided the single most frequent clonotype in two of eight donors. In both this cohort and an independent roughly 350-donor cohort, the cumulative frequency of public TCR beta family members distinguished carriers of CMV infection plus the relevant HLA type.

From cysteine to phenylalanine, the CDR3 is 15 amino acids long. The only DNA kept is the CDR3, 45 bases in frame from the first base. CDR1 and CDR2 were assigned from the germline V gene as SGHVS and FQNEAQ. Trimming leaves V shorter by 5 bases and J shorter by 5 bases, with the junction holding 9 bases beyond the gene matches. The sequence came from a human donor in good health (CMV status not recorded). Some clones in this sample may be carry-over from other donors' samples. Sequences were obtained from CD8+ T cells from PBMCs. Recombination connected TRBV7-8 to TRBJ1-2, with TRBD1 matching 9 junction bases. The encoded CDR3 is CASSSGTGSRYGYTF. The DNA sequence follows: TGTGCCAGCAGCAGCGGGACAGGGTCTCGGTATGGCTACACCTTC. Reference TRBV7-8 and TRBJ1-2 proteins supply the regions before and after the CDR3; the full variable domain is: GAGVSQSPRYKVAKRGQDVALRCDPISGHVSLFWYQQALGQGPEFLTYFQNEAQLDKSGLPSDRFFAERPEGSVSTLKIQRTQQEDSAVYLCASSSGTGSRYGYTFGSGTRLTVV.